The clone carrying this TCR beta chain was detected once. Other DNA sequences in the same sample also yield this CDR3. This record belongs to a study of OX40 agonist ivuxolimab in advanced cancers. Germline CDR1 SGHRS, CDR2 YFSETQ. The V end was cut by 0 bases, the J end by 0 bases, with 10 bases between. The CDR3 runs to 16 residues. Assay used: immunoSEQ multiplex PCR; TCRdb lists only in-frame clones, some missing. The table includes about 90,000 clones, about 89% detected once. This TCR derives from an adult with an advanced solid tumor such as melanoma, head and neck, liver or kidney cancer. V usage is TRBV5-1 and J usage is TRBJ2-1, with TRBD2 as a possible D gene (6 bases). The sequences come from CD4+ or CD8+ T cells sorted from blood, collected in a trial of the OX40 agonist ivuxolimab. The CDR3 nucleotides are TGCGCCAGCAGCTTGGGGGCGGGATCCTCCTACAATGAGCAGTTCTTC. Amino acids: CASSLGAGSSYNEQFF.